This T cell receptor beta chain was captured by sequencing in a study of blood T cell repertoires in COVID-19. Study summary: Samples representing acute and convalescent COVID-19 were sourced from the United States, Italy and Spain. T cells, B-cell-depleted T cells, or PBMCs provided the cDNA or gDNA that served as material.

During active infection, Seattle patients enrolled and were then monitored through disease. In the authors' methods: Scientists estimated how many nucleated cells there were by amplifying reference gene primers. Produced via immunoSEQ multiplex PCR; TCRdb's table is partial and in-frame only. For V, J and clone size, that table is used; D and trimming come from the DNA. Of approximately 160,000 clones in the sample, around nine tenths are singletons; the top ten hold 0.55% to 0.6%. This CDR3 has 14 residues. V lost 6 bases, J lost 5 bases, and 16 bases lay in between. Germline V gene lookup returns CDR1 MNHNY and CDR2 SVGAGI (reference sequence).

V gene TRBV6-6 combines with J gene TRBJ1-2; a weak D match, TRBD1 (5 bases). The receptor's source is a man in his sixties with COVID-19, enrolled during active disease. The sequencing sample was made of peripheral blood. The CDR3 loop is CASRPVGGLYGYTF. DNA for the CDR3: TGTGCCAGCAGACCGGTGGGGGGTCTTTATGGCTACACCTTC.